The T cell receptor (beta chain) under discussion was sequenced for a study of blood T cell repertoires in COVID-19. Study-level background: The United States, Italy and Spain supplied acute and convalescent COVID-19 samples.

This CDR3 contains 14 residues. Germline CDR1 reads SGHRS; CDR2 reads YFSETQ. Trimming took off 2 bases at V and 7 bases at J, with 16 bases between the two ends. In the authors' workflow: Amplification of reference gene primers provided the estimated nucleated cell counts. The repertoire was sequenced with immunoSEQ multiplex PCR; TCRdb's copy has only in-frame clones and lacks some. Clonal size and the V and J genes are those of that table, whereas D and trimming came from the DNA. The sample gives roughly 4,000 clones, roughly nine tenths of which show up once; 4.5% to 6% is in the top ten. V and J are TRBV5-1 and TRBJ2-7; weak D call: TRBD1 (6 bases). Material: peripheral blood. The sequence derives from a woman in her 70s with active COVID-19. The CDR3 region has the DNA TGCGCCAGCAGCTTCTGGGGGCCGGGGTTGGAGCAGTACTTC. This codes for CASSFWGPGLEQYF.